Sequencing of this T cell receptor beta chain was carried out in a study of blood T cell repertoires in COVID-19. At the level of the study: Sample material is recorded as cDNA or gDNA derived from T cells, B-cell-depleted T cells, or PBMCs.

The table came from immunoSEQ multiplex PCR; TCRdb's copy has only in-frame clones and leaves some out. The sample includes 330,000 or so clones, approximately 90% of them seen just once. There are 15 residues in the CDR3. Trimming cost V 2 bases and J 5 bases, with 16 bases left between them. Germline V gene data show CDR1 as MRHNA and CDR2 as SNTAGT. The sample comprised peripheral blood. The sequence derives from a man between 25 and 39 years old with COVID-19, enrolled during active disease. This chain connects TRBV6-4 to TRBJ2-7; D might be TRBD2 (5 bases). The CDR3 sequence is CASSDPGLGLHEQYF. As DNA, the CDR3 is TGTGCCAGCAGTGACCCGGGTCTCGGACTCCACGAGCAGTACTTC.